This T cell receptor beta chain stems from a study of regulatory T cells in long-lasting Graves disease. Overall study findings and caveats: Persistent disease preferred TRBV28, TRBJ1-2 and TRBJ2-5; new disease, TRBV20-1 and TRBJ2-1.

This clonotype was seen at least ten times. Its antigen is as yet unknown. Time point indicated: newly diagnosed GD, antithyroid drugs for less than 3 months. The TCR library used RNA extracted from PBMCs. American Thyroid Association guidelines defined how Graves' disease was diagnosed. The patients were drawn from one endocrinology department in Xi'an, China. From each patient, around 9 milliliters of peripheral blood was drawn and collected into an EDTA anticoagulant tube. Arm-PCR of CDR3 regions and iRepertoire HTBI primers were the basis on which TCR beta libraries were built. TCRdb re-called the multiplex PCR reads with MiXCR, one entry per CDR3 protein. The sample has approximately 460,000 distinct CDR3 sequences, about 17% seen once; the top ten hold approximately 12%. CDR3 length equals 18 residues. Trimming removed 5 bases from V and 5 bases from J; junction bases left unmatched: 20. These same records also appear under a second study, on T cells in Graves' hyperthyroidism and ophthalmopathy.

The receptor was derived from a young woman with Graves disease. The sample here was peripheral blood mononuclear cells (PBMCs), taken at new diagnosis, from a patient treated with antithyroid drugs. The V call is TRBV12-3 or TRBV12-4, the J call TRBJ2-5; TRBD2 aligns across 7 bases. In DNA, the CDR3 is TGTGCCAGCAGTCCGCTGCGGGACGGAAGACTAGCTGAGGAGACCCAGTACTTC. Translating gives CASSPLRDGRLAEETQYF.